Listed here are 26 T cell receptor beta chains from one sample, sequenced in a study of T-cell memory formation after mild COVID-19 (dated by TCRdb to the early 2020s). The method was 5' RACE. Sequencing was carried out with an Illumina NovaSeq 6000. In TCRdb, the public reads were trimmed at Q25 with fastp and aligned with MiXCR, with productive beta chains retained. Here each entry gathers all rows of one CDR3 protein and keeps the most common genes and DNA. The sample table lists more than 110,000 distinct CDR3 sequences, less than 25% of them with a count of one. Of the sample, around 24% is held by the ten largest clones. The material sequenced was PBMCs or a T cell subset sorted from them (not recorded which). The receptors were sampled from an adult woman who had mild COVID-19 (a few samples of this study predate the infection). The sample titles of this study are shuffled in the database, so cell type and time point are left out; the donor was told from shared clones.

The J gene is TRBJ1-1, the V gene TRBV20-1; D remains ambiguous. The CDR3 contains 12 residues. Trimming stripped 5 bases from V and 13 bases from J, with 20 bases between. CDR1 and CDR2 from the germline V gene are DFQATT and SNEGSKA (reference sequence). The CDR3 nucleotides read TGCAGTGCTCGGGCTATGGAAACGAATCATTTCTTT. It translates to CSARAMETNHFF.

This clonotype was observed at least ten times. The chain combines TRBV19 with TRBJ2-1; 8 bases are shared with TRBD2. V lost 7 bases and J lost 6; bases outside the gene matches: 11. CDR3 size: 15 residues. In germline, CDR1 is LNHDA, CDR2 SQIVND (reference sequence). CDR3 sequence: CASKWVAGGINEQFF. As DNA, the CDR3 is TGTGCCAGTAAATGGGTCGCGGGAGGAATCAATGAGCAGTTCTTC.

This clonotype was counted only a few times. This rearrangement joins TRBV6-2 or TRBV6-3 to TRBJ1-5, with 8 bases aligning to TRBD1. The CDR3 length is 15 residues. J gave up 0 bases and V 6 bases, and 4 bases lay outside the gene matches. Germline lookup yields CDR1 MNHEY and CDR2 SVGEGT. CDR3 DNA: TGTGCCAGCAGCCCCCAGGGGGCTAGCAATCAGCCCCAGCATTTT. It is translated as CASSPQGASNQPQHF.

Only a few counts were recorded for this clonotype. This chain links TRBV20-1 with TRBJ1-1; weak D call: TRBD1 (6 bases). The CDR3 has 18 residues. The V end was cut by 2 bases, the J end by 1 base, with 23 bases between. Germline CDR1 DFQATT, CDR2 SNEGSKA (reference sequence). CDR3 DNA sequence: TGCAGTGCTAGACACTTGGGGGACACCTACCTAGCGAACACTGAAGCTTTCTTT. Residues: CSARHLGDTYLANTEAFF.

This clonotype has ten or more counts. The chain links TRBV9 to TRBJ2-5, with D uncertain. Germline V gene lookup returns CDR1 SGDLS and CDR2 YYNGEE. Trimming shortened V by 4 bases and J by 1 base, and 11 bases separated the two germline ends. There are 14 residues in the CDR3. CDR3 loop: CASSSRFGQETQYF. The DNA for the CDR3 is TGTGCCAGCAGCTCCCGATTTGGCCAAGAGACCCAGTACTTC.

This sequence joins TRBV6-5 and TRBJ2-7, with 8 bases fitting TRBD2. The CDR3 extends over 14 amino acids. Germline-derived CDR1 and CDR2 are MNHEY and SVGAGI. V lost 2 bases to trimming and J lost 2 bases; unmatched junction nucleotides: 2. The CDR3 DNA is TGTGCCAGCAGTTACCAGGGACTAGCCTACGAGCAGTACTTC. This codes for CASSYQGLAYEQYF.

The chain has TRBV12-3 or TRBV12-4 and TRBJ1-6; 12 bases fit TRBD1. The J segment lost 11 bases and the V segment lost 8 bases, leaving 10 bases of the junction unmatched. The CDR3 covers 15 residues. CDR3 amino acids: CASSWAGQGAAPLHF. CDR3 nucleotide sequence: TGTGCCAGCTCTTGGGCGGGACAGGGGGCTGCACCCCTCCACTTT.

V and J are TRBV20-1 and TRBJ2-3; D is tentatively TRBD1 or TRBD2 (5 bases each). In germline, CDR1 is DFQATT, CDR2 SNEGSKA (reference sequence). The V end lost 6 bases, the J end lost 6 bases, and 22 bases lay between the germline ends. The CDR3 is 15 residues long. The CDR3 spells CSARTRDVDGDTQYF. DNA of the CDR3: TGCAGTGCCAGAACTCGGGACGTGGATGGGGATACGCAGTATTTT.

This clonotype has just one count. V is TRBV14 and J is TRBJ1-1; 8 bases agree with TRBD1. Germline CDR1 reads SGHDN; CDR2 reads FVKESK. The CDR3 spans 17 residues. Trimming cost V 0 bases and J 3 bases; bases outside gene matches: 9. CDR3: CASSQDILTTGDTEAFF. The CDR3 nucleotides are TGTGCCAGCAGCCAAGATATTCTTACGACAGGGGACACTGAAGCTTTCTTT.

This clonotype occurred a few times. The chain carries TRBV6-5 and TRBJ1-1; TRBD1 aligns across 8 bases. V was clipped by 4 bases and J by 1 base; unmatched bases: 5. Per germline, CDR1 MNHEY and CDR2 SVGAGI. The CDR3 runs to 15 residues. CDR3: CASSFPGTGNTEAFF. DNA of the CDR3: TGTGCCAGCAGTTTTCCCGGGACAGGGAACACTGAAGCTTTCTTT.

The V and J genes are TRBV5-5 and TRBJ2-1; D is possibly TRBD1 (6 bases). CDR1 SGHKS and CDR2 YYEKEE come from the germline V gene (reference sequence). V gave up 2 bases and J gave up 6 bases, with 12 bases separating them. This CDR3 is 14 amino acids long. The CDR3 loop is CASSFVSDSNEQFF. The CDR3 region has the DNA TGTGCCAGCAGCTTCGTTTCGGACAGCAATGAGCAGTTCTTC.

This chain uses TRBV20-1 with TRBJ2-7; tentatively, D is TRBD2 (5 bases). Looked up from germline, CDR1 is DFQATT and CDR2 is SNEGSKA (reference sequence). This CDR3 is 15 amino acids long. Trimming left V 0 bases short and J 0 bases short, with 12 bases between. The CDR3 coding sequence is TGCAGTGCTAGAGATGGGGAGAAAGGCTCCTACGAGCAGTACTTC. It yields the protein CSARDGEKGSYEQYF.

The rearrangement joins TRBV6-5 to TRBJ1-1; possibly TRBD1 for D (5 bases). V lost 5 bases and J lost 6, with 19 bases in between. From germline, CDR1 is MNHEY and CDR2 SVGAGI. This CDR3 is 15 amino acids long. The chain's CDR3 is CASSPSRGAKAEAFF. The CDR3 DNA reads TGTGCCAGCAGTCCCTCGAGGGGAGCAAAGGCTGAAGCTTTCTTT.

DNA for the CDR3: TGTGCCAGCAGTGGCCCTAGCGGGGGCTACTACAATGAGCAGTTCTTC. Its protein product is CASSGPSGGYYNEQFF. The genes are TRBV27 and TRBJ2-1; 10 bases line up with TRBD2. J lost 3 bases, V lost 5 bases, and 7 bases had no gene match. The CDR3 has 16 amino acids. CDR1 and CDR2 from the germline V gene are MNHEY and SMNVEV (reference sequence).

The chain employs TRBV12-3 or TRBV12-4 and TRBJ2-3; no firm D call. V gave up 4 bases and J gave up 3 bases, with 14 bases separating them. CDR3 size: 15 residues. CDR3 DNA: TGTGCCAGCAGTTATAGCCCCTTCGGTACAGATACGCAGTATTTT. It is translated as CASSYSPFGTDTQYF.

This clonotype was counted only a few times. The rearrangement joins TRBV20-1 to TRBJ2-7; D uncertain. Trimming stripped 4 bases from V and 3 bases from J, with 13 bases between. CDR1 is DFQATT, CDR2 SNEGSKA, per germline (reference sequence). CDR3 size: 13 residues. The CDR3 nucleotides read TGCAGTGCTATGACACCGAGTAACTACGAGCAGTACTTC. Translated: CSAMTPSNYEQYF.

This clonotype has only a few counts. J is TRBJ2-5 and V is TRBV5-1; 10 bases line up with TRBD2. Losses at the gene ends were 5 bases for V and 5 bases for J; bases not matched to a gene: 9. The CDR3 extends over 15 amino acids. CDR1 is SGHRS and CDR2 is YFSETQ in the germline V gene. The DNA for the CDR3 is TGCGCCAGCAGTCTCAGCGGGGGGGCCGGGGAGACCCAGTACTTC. This translates into CASSLSGGAGETQYF.

The chain is built from TRBV4-3 and TRBJ1-1; tentatively, D is TRBD1 (5 bases). The CDR3 has 16 residues. Per the germline V gene, CDR1 is LGHNA and CDR2 is YSLEER. The V end lost 0 bases, the J end lost 3 bases, and 14 bases lay between the germline ends. The CDR3 spells CASSQDQGPRDTEAFF. The CDR3 DNA reads as TGCGCCAGCAGCCAAGATCAGGGACCCAGAGACACTGAAGCTTTCTTT.

In its sample, this clonotype was seen a few times. The chain links TRBV15 to TRBJ2-3, with 9 bases that match TRBD1. Trimming removed 5 bases from V and 15 bases from J; junction bases left unmatched: 12. Looked up from germline, CDR1 is LNHNV and CDR2 is YYDKDF (reference sequence). This CDR3 contains 13 residues. Here the CDR3 DNA reads TGTGCCACCAGCCAGTCCCGGGACAGGGTTGAATATTTT. This codes for CATSQSRDRVEYF.

This clonotype was counted between two and nine times. The chain joins TRBV9 to TRBJ1-5, with unresolved D. CDR1 is SGDLS, CDR2 YYNGEE, per germline. This CDR3 contains 15 residues. V shed 3 bases and J shed 1 base, with 11 bases lying between them. The CDR3 region has the DNA TGTGCCAGCAGCGGGGGTTCACCAAGCAATCAGCCCCAGCATTTT. This encodes CASSGGSPSNQPQHF.

Only a few counts were recorded for this clonotype. The chain is built from TRBV11-2 and TRBJ2-1; unclear D gene. Looked up from germline, CDR1 is SGHAT and CDR2 is FQNNGV. The germline V and J ends were trimmed by 3 bases and 0 bases, with 6 bases remaining between them. This CDR3 region has 14 residues. The CDR3, as DNA: TGTGCCAGCAGCTTGTGGGACTCCTACAATGAGCAGTTCTTC. It is translated as CASSLWDSYNEQFF.

This clonotype occurred a few times. J is TRBJ2-1 and V is TRBV23-1; 8 bases line up with TRBD1. TRBV23-1 is an open reading frame, and its role is uncertain. Germline trimming cut 3 bases from V and 7 bases from J; bases unmatched to any gene: 8. This CDR3 is 15 amino acids long. The CDR3 spells CASSHGARQGNEQFF. The CDR3 DNA sequence: TGCGCCAGCAGTCACGGGGCCCGACAGGGGAATGAGCAGTTCTTC.

The V call is TRBV13, the J call TRBJ2-5; the D gene could be TRBD1 or TRBD2 (5 bases each). The germline V gene has CDR1 PRHDT and CDR2 FYEKMQ (reference sequence). This CDR3 comprises 16 residues. With 1 base removed from V and 0 bases from J, the gap between germline ends came to 12 bases. CDR3 amino acids: CASSLALGRYQETQYF. The CDR3 nucleotides are TGTGCCAGCAGCTTAGCCCTGGGACGGTACCAAGAGACCCAGTACTTC. Full variable domain (outside the CDR3, taken from reference TRBV13 and TRBJ2-5): AAGVIQSPRHLIKEKRETATLKCYPIPRHDTVYWYQQGPGQDPQFLISFYEKMQSDKGSIPDRFSAQQFSDYHSELNMSSLELGDSALYFCASSLALGRYQETQYFGPGTRLLVL.

This clonotype turned up a few times. This sequence joins TRBV7-2 and TRBJ2-2; 9 bases fit TRBD2. Trimming at V came to 5 bases and at J to 6 bases, leaving 13 bases not matched to a gene. CDR1 is SGHTA, CDR2 FQGNSA, per germline. CDR3 length: 17 residues. CDR3 DNA sequence: TGTGCCAGCAGCCCCACCGTGATGCGGGGGGGATCCGGGGAGCTGTTTTTT. This codes for CASSPTVMRGGSGELFF.

Only a few counts were recorded for this clonotype. J is TRBJ1-1 and V is TRBV4-3; D is possibly TRBD1 (6 bases). This CDR3 has 16 amino acids. Germline CDR1 reads LGHNA; CDR2 reads YSLEER. Trimming pared 1 base from V and 3 bases from J, leaving 15 bases between. For the CDR3, the DNA is TGCGCCAGCAGCCAAGGAGACGACAGGTTTGACACTGAAGCTTTCTTT. This gives the protein CASSQGDDRFDTEAFF.

V gene TRBV27 combines with J gene TRBJ1-1; D unclear. This CDR3 is built from 11 residues. Trimming took off 4 bases at V and 8 bases at J, with 8 bases between the two ends. CDR1 and CDR2 (germline): MNHEY, SMNVEV (reference sequence). CDR3 sequence: CASSSGGEAFF. DNA for the CDR3: TGTGCCAGCAGTTCAGGAGGGGAAGCTTTCTTT.